These 18 T cell receptor beta chains were all obtained from the same sample, sequenced in a study of T cells in localized non-small cell lung cancer. The method was immunoSEQ multiplex PCR; TCRdb's version includes in-frame clones alone and lacks a portion of them. This table holds 35,000 to 40,000 clones, 88% found once. This material consisted of peripheral blood, taken before any cancer treatment. These TCRs come from a woman aged 40-70 years with stage I lung adenocarcinoma.

This chain connects TRBV5-4 to TRBJ2-1; TRBD2 agrees at 15 bases. With V trimmed by 4 bases and J by 10 bases, 6 bases remained unmatched. Germline CDR1 SGHNT, CDR2 YYREEE (reference sequence). This CDR3 region has 15 residues. The CDR3 loop is CASSTRTSGRGEQFF. For the CDR3, the DNA is TGTGCCAGCAGCACCCGGACTAGCGGGAGGGGCGAGCAGTTCTTC.

J is TRBJ2-3 and V is TRBV5-1, with D possibly TRBD2 on 6 matching bases. Germline-derived CDR1 and CDR2 are SGHRS and YFSETQ. V lost 4 bases to trimming and J lost 0 bases, with 9 bases between them. There are 14 residues in the CDR3. For the CDR3, the DNA is TGCGCCAGCAGCCGGGACTTTAGCACAGATACGCAGTATTTT. Protein: CASSRDFSTDTQYF.

The V and J genes are TRBV2 and TRBJ2-2; 8 positions agree with TRBD1. Unmatched junction bases numbered 7, after V lost 7 bases and J lost 6 bases. This CDR3 spans 14 amino acids. CDR1 and CDR2 from the germline V gene are SNHLY and FYNNEI. The CDR3 sequence is CASNPTGVAGELFF. As DNA, the CDR3 is TGTGCCAGCAATCCGACAGGGGTTGCCGGGGAGCTGTTTTTT.

The chain is built from TRBV28 and TRBJ1-5; the D is unclear. The CDR3 runs to 12 residues. Germline lookup yields CDR1 MDHEN and CDR2 SYDVKM. The germline V and J ends were trimmed by 2 bases and 5 bases, with 4 bases remaining between them. The CDR3 sequence: CASSLVDQPQHF. The CDR3 nucleotides read TGTGCCAGCAGTTTAGTGGATCAGCCCCAGCATTTT.

The gene calls are TRBV19 and TRBJ1-3, with 8 bases lining up with TRBD1. The V segment lost 3 bases and the J segment 3 bases; nucleotides outside the gene matches: 4. The CDR3 has 15 residues. Germline assignment: CDR1 LNHDA and CDR2 SQIVND (reference sequence). CDR3 bases: TGTGCCAGTAGTATTCAGGGGGCGTTTGGAAACACCATATATTTT. It translates to CASSIQGAFGNTIYF. Drawing the rest from reference TRBV19 and TRBJ1-3, the complete variable domain is DGGITQSPKYLFRKEGQNVTLSCEQNLNHDAMYWYRQDPGQGLRLIYYSQIVNDFQKGDIAEGYSVSREKKESFPLTVTSAQKNPTAFYLCASSIQGAFGNTIYFGEGSWLTVV.

The V and J genes are TRBV6-1 and TRBJ1-4, with D possibly being TRBD1 (5 bases). The CDR3 has 13 amino acids. Looked up from germline, CDR1 is MNHNS and CDR2 is SASEGT. Trimming stripped 6 bases from V and 7 bases from J, with 12 bases between. The CDR3 DNA is TGTGCCAGCAGACGGCAGGGCGGTGAAAAACTGTTTTTT. It yields the protein CASRRQGGEKLFF.

The chain's CDR3 is CASSPQGGLSDNEQFF. CDR3 nucleotides: TGTGCCAGCTCACCACAGGGAGGTCTTTCTGACAATGAGCAGTTCTTC. The chain carries TRBV18 and TRBJ2-1, with a tentative D call TRBD2 (6 bases). The germline V gene encodes CDR1 KGHSH and CDR2 LQKENI. This CDR3 contains 16 residues. V dropped 1 base and J dropped 5 bases, with 15 bases sitting between them.

CDR3 sequence: CASSLEDQETQYF. In DNA, the CDR3 is TGTGCCAGCAGCTTAGAGGACCAAGAGACCCAGTACTTC. The J gene is TRBJ2-5, the V gene TRBV7-9; D gene unclear. V lost 1 base and J 0 bases, leaving 3 bases between the germline ends. CDR3 length: 13 amino acids. Germline-derived CDR1 and CDR2 are SEHNR and FQNEAQ (reference sequence).

The chain couples TRBV28 to TRBJ2-3; maybe TRBD2 (5 bases). Germline V gene sequence: CDR1 MDHEN, CDR2 SYDVKM. The CDR3 spans 14 residues. Trimming pared 3 bases from V and 4 bases from J, leaving 11 bases between. CDR3 DNA: TGTGCCAGCAGTTTCACGGGATTACCAGATACGCAGTATTTT. Translation gives CASSFTGLPDTQYF.

The chain joins TRBV2 to TRBJ2-1; 12 bases agree with TRBD2. J gave up 4 bases and V 9 bases, and 7 bases lay outside the gene matches. Germline V CDR1 and CDR2: SNHLY, FYNNEI. This CDR3 contains 15 residues. The CDR3 DNA reads TGTGCCAGGGAAACCGGGACTAGCGGGTACAATGAGCAGTTCTTC. It specifies CARETGTSGYNEQFF.

The V and J genes are TRBV25-1 and TRBJ2-7; 11 nucleotides align to TRBD1. The ends lost 2 bases at V and 5 bases at J; junction bases unmatched: 5. Germline CDR1 is MGHDK and CDR2 is SYGVNS. The CDR3 extends over 15 amino acids. The CDR3 region is CASSEPGTGGNEQYF. As DNA, the CDR3 is TGTGCCAGCAGTGAACCCGGGACAGGGGGTAACGAGCAGTACTTC.

The rearrangement uses TRBV19 and TRBJ2-2, with D possibly matching TRBD2 (6 bases). V lost 4 bases to trimming and J lost 4 bases, with 13 bases between them. The CDR3 is 15 residues long. Germline V lookup: CDR1 LNHDA, CDR2 SQIVND (reference sequence). The CDR3 nucleotides read TGTGCCAGTAGTACCGGGAGTTCGAGCACCGGGGAGCTGTTTTTT. This encodes CASSTGSSSTGELFF.

By frequency in the sample, this clone is medium-sized. This rearrangement joins TRBV19 to TRBJ2-5; no firm D call. The CDR3 is 12 amino acids. Germline lookup yields CDR1 LNHDA and CDR2 SQIVND (reference sequence). V was pared by 3 bases and J by 1 base, with 3 bases between. The CDR3, as DNA: TGTGCCAGTAGTATCGGCCAAGAGACCCAGTACTTC. Translation: CASSIGQETQYF.

The V gene is TRBV28, the J gene TRBJ2-1; D remains ambiguous. The V gene lost 5 bases and the J gene lost 0 bases, with 14 bases spanning the gap. The CDR3 runs 16 residues. Germline CDR1 MDHEN, CDR2 SYDVKM. The CDR3 DNA follows: TGTGCCAGCAGTACCCGCCGACTTAGCTCCTACAATGAGCAGTTCTTC. It encodes CASSTRRLSSYNEQFF.

The chain combines TRBV7-8 with TRBJ2-3, with D unresolved. The CDR3 contains 15 residues. Germline V gene sequence: CDR1 SGHVS, CDR2 FQNEAQ. Trimming removed 4 bases from V and 0 bases from J, with 11 bases in between. CDR3 in amino acids: CASSYTLPSTDTQYF. CDR3 DNA: TGTGCCAGCAGCTACACTCTACCTAGCACAGATACGCAGTATTTT.

The chain couples TRBV5-4 to TRBJ2-5; D is possibly TRBD2 (6 bases). V was clipped by 0 bases and J by 5 bases, with 11 bases between them. The CDR3 consists of 14 residues. The V gene's germline CDR1 is SGHNT and CDR2 YYREEE (reference sequence). The chain's CDR3 is CASSLGRARETQYF. CDR3 sequence (DNA): TGTGCCAGCAGCTTGGGGAGGGCTCGGGAGACCCAGTACTTC.

The chain combines TRBV5-6 with TRBJ1-3; unclear D gene. This CDR3 has 11 residues. V lost 4 bases and J lost 8, with 7 bases in between. Germline-derived CDR1 and CDR2 are SGHDT and YYEEEE. The CDR3 here is CASSIGDTIYF. CDR3 bases: TGTGCCAGCAGCATTGGGGACACCATATATTTT.

This chain connects TRBV7-2 to TRBJ1-1; 7 bases are a match to TRBD1. V was pared by 2 bases and J by 7 bases, with 1 base of the junction left unmatched. The CDR3 extends over 12 amino acids. Germline lookup yields CDR1 SGHTA and CDR2 FQGNSA. CDR3 residues: CASSLRQGEAFF. DNA for the CDR3: TGTGCCAGCAGCTTAAGACAGGGTGAAGCTTTCTTT.